These 5 T cell receptor beta chains originate from one sample sequenced in a study of siplizumab effects on memory and regulatory T cells. The protocol was immunoSEQ multiplex PCR, while the TCRdb copy is restricted to in-frame clones and leaves out a portion. Seen here are 90,000 to 120,000 clones, roughly 92% observed once, and the top ten hold over 0.55%. The sample was Tregs sorted from blood. The receptor source for this set is a human donor in good health.

This chain joins TRBV7-6 and TRBJ2-3; D gene uncertain. The CDR3 runs to 16 residues. V lost 1 base to trimming and J lost 2 bases, with 13 bases between them. Germline values: CDR1 SGHVS, CDR2 FNYEAQ. CDR3 protein: CASSLGSHSYTDTQYF. CDR3 DNA sequence: TGTGCCAGCAGCTTAGGAAGTCACTCCTACACAGATACGCAGTATTTT.

V is TRBV27 and J is TRBJ1-2, with unresolved D. The CDR3 has 15 residues. V lost 3 bases and J 4 bases, leaving 15 bases between the germline ends. The V gene's germline CDR1 is MNHEY and CDR2 SMNVEV (reference sequence). The CDR3 nucleotides are TGTGCCAGCAGTTTCGTCATCCCACCTACCTATGGCTACACCTTC. Protein: CASSFVIPPTYGYTF.

The rearrangement joins TRBV18 to TRBJ1-2, with D unclear. The germline V and J ends were trimmed by 2 bases and 3 bases, with 7 bases remaining between them. CDR1 KGHSH and CDR2 LQKENI come from the germline V gene. CDR3 length: 13 amino acids. The CDR3, as DNA: TGTGCCAGCTCACCAAGGGTTGACTATGGCTACACCTTC. It yields the protein CASSPRVDYGYTF. The complete variable domain, with remaining parts taken from reference TRBV18 and TRBJ1-2, reads NAGVMQNPRHLVRRRGQEARLRCSPMKGHSHVYWYRQLPEEGLKFMVYLQKENIIDESGMPKERFSAEFPKEGPSILRIQQVVRGDSAAYFCASSPRVDYGYTFGSGTRLTVV.

The V gene is TRBV30, the J gene TRBJ2-1; no reliable D call. The CDR3 covers 13 residues. CDR1 is GTSNPN, CDR2 SVGIG, per germline (reference sequence). Trimming pared 6 bases from V and 2 bases from J, leaving 11 bases between. CDR3 protein: CACTYQTYNEQFF. CDR3 in DNA: TGTGCCTGTACCTACCAAACCTACAATGAGCAGTTCTTC.

This chain links TRBV7-9 with TRBJ1-2; D call uncertain. V gave up 5 bases and J gave up 8 bases, with 12 bases separating them. The V gene's germline CDR1 is SEHNR and CDR2 FQNEAQ (reference sequence). CDR3 size: 12 residues. The CDR3 region has the DNA TGTGCCAGCAGCACGAGAAGCGGAGGCTACACCTTC. Protein: CASSTRSGGYTF. The full variable domain, with the rest looked up from reference TRBV7-9 and TRBJ1-2, is DTGVSQNPRHKITKRGQNVTFRCDPISEHNRLYWYRQTLGQGPEFLTYFQNEAQLEKSRLLSDRFSAERPKGSFSTLEIQRTEQGDSAMYLCASSTRSGGYTFGSGTRLTVV.